This passage covers 25 T cell receptor beta chains from one sample sequenced in a study of CD8 T cells in ankylosing spondylitis. TCRdb fed the 5' RACE reads into MiXCR, producing one record per CDR3 protein. The sample records 150,000 to 200,000 distinct CDR3 sequences, 15% to 20% being singletons. Sequenced input: blood, either unsorted or a sorted T cell fraction (not recorded which). These receptors all come from a male donor aged 10-35 years with ankylosing spondylitis or in good health (not recorded which).

This clonotype was seen a handful of times. CDR3 DNA: TGTGCCAGCAGCTTACGTGAGACTACCGAGGCCGGGGAGCTGTTTTTT. The encoded protein is CASSLRETTEAGELFF. The chain recombines TRBV7-9 with TRBJ2-2; perhaps TRBD2 as D (5 bases). The length of the CDR3 is 16 residues. Between the trimmed V and J ends, which lost 2 bases and 6 bases, there was a span of 16 bases. Germline CDR1 is SEHNR and CDR2 is FQNEAQ (reference sequence).

The chain joins TRBV19 to TRBJ1-2; D gene unclear. The CDR3 runs 11 residues. CDR1 is LNHDA, CDR2 SQIVND, per germline (reference sequence). V shed 1 base and J shed 8 bases, with 5 bases lying between them. This CDR3 is CASSIVGGYTF. CDR3 nucleotides: TGTGCCAGTAGTATAGTCGGCGGCTACACCTTC.

The J gene is TRBJ2-3, the V gene TRBV27; the D gene is possibly TRBD1 (6 bases). The CDR3 is 10 amino acids. V lost 10 bases and J lost 4, with 6 bases in between. Looked up from germline, CDR1 is MNHEY and CDR2 is SMNVEV (reference sequence). CDR3 nucleotide sequence: TGTGCCACAGGGGCAGATACGCAGTATTTT. Amino acid sequence: CATGADTQYF.

This clonotype was seen a handful of times. The gene calls are TRBV6-1 and TRBJ1-5; D ambiguous. Trimming stripped 4 bases from V and 3 bases from J, with 7 bases between. The CDR3 has 13 amino acids. Germline CDR1 and CDR2: MNHNS and SASEGT. Here the CDR3 DNA reads TGTGCCAGCAGTGGGGTCTCCAATCAGCCCCAGCATTTT. Residues: CASSGVSNQPQHF.

This chain connects TRBV4-1 to TRBJ2-1; D remains unclear. The CDR3 is made up of 14 amino acids. CDR1 and CDR2 from the germline V gene are MGHRA and YSYEKL. The V and J ends lost 0 bases and 7 bases respectively, with 10 bases between them. CDR3 DNA sequence: TGCGCCAGCAGCCAAGAGTTTGCGCGGAATGAGCAGTTCTTC. Its translation: CASSQEFARNEQFF.

This clonotype was detected many times. This chain connects TRBV3-1 to TRBJ2-1, with 7 bases that match TRBD1. The germline CDR1 and CDR2 sequences are LGHDT and YNNKEL (reference sequence). The CDR3 length is 15 residues. V trimming: 0 bases; J trimming: 4 bases; junction bases outside the gene matches: 3. CDR3 in DNA: TGTGCCAGCAGCCAAGAGGGACAGCGGTACAATGAGCAGTTCTTC. This translates into CASSQEGQRYNEQFF.

This clonotype was observed at least ten times. This rearrangement joins TRBV6-4 to TRBJ2-3, with 10 bases fitting TRBD1. Germline lookup yields CDR1 MRHNA and CDR2 SNTAGT. The CDR3 covers 15 residues. V lost 3 bases, J lost 2 bases, and 2 bases stayed unmatched. DNA for the CDR3: TGTGCCAGCAGTGAGGGGACAGGGGCCACAGATACGCAGTATTTT. Translated: CASSEGTGATDTQYF.

This chain joins TRBV4-1 and TRBJ2-7, with 7 bases identical to TRBD2. Looked up from germline, CDR1 is MGHRA and CDR2 is YSYEKL. CDR3 length equals 15 residues. J gave up 7 bases and V 0 bases, and 9 bases lay outside the gene matches. CDR3 coding DNA: TGCGCCAGCAGCCAAGATGGCCTAGCGGTGTGGGAGCAGTACTTC. Translation gives CASSQDGLAVWEQYF.

This clonotype was seen repeatedly, ten times or more. The J gene is TRBJ2-1, the V gene TRBV19; D may be TRBD2 (6 bases). The CDR3 is 14 residues long. The ends were cut back, 0 bases at V and 14 bases at J, with 17 bases in the middle. Looked up from germline, CDR1 is LNHDA and CDR2 is SQIVND (reference sequence). This CDR3 reads CASSIEPDPAGKFF. The CDR3, as DNA: TGTGCCAGTAGTATAGAGCCGGACCCGGCGGGGAAGTTCTTC. Variable domain in full (rest from reference TRBV19 and TRBJ2-1): DGGITQSPKYLFRKEGQNVTLSCEQNLNHDAMYWYRQDPGQGLRLIYYSQIVNDFQKGDIAEGYSVSREKKESFPLTVTSAQKNPTAFYLCASSIEPDPAGKFFGPGTRLTVL.

This chain links TRBV5-4 with TRBJ2-7; D not certain. Trimming cost V 1 base and J 2 bases, with 7 bases left between them. This CDR3 has 13 amino acids. Per the germline V gene, CDR1 is SGHNT and CDR2 is YYREEE (reference sequence). The CDR3 DNA follows: TGTGCCAGCAGCTTGCAGAATACCTACGAGCAGTACTTC. This encodes CASSLQNTYEQYF.

This chain connects TRBV7-9 to TRBJ2-2; 9 bases map to TRBD2. V shed 6 bases and J 0 bases; nucleotides not matched to a gene: 2. This CDR3 contains 15 residues. Per the germline V gene, CDR1 is SEHNR and CDR2 is FQNEAQ (reference sequence). The CDR3 region has the DNA TGTGCCAGCAGGTCTAGCGGGGCGAACACCGGGGAGCTGTTTTTT. It yields the protein CASRSSGANTGELFF.

V usage is TRBV18 and J usage is TRBJ1-6, with D possibly matching TRBD1 (5 bases). Trimming took 5 bases from V and 7 from J, leaving 12 bases between them. Looked up from germline, CDR1 is KGHSH and CDR2 is LQKENI. The CDR3 contains 14 residues. CDR3 DNA: TGTGCCAGCTCAAGTCAGGGAGCGAATTCACCCCTCCACTTT. It specifies CASSSQGANSPLHF.

The chain is built from TRBV4-1 and TRBJ1-1; D may be TRBD1 (5 bases). Germline assignment: CDR1 MGHRA and CDR2 YSYEKL. With 4 bases removed from V and 11 bases from J, the gap between germline ends came to 23 bases. This CDR3 is 15 amino acids long. This CDR3 is CASSPHAPGRTDAFF. The CDR3 bases are TGCGCCAGCAGCCCCCACGCTCCAGGGAGGACCGACGCTTTCTTT.

This clonotype occurred many times. The rearrangement uses TRBV20-1 and TRBJ1-1; the D is unclear. The germline V and J ends were trimmed by 2 bases and 7 bases, with 17 bases remaining between them. Germline V gene lookup returns CDR1 DFQATT and CDR2 SNEGSKA (reference sequence). The CDR3 length is 14 residues. CDR3 sequence (DNA): TGCAGTGCTAGATATATGGGGAGAACGGGTGAAGCTTTCTTT. Amino acids: CSARYMGRTGEAFF.

This clonotype was picked up many times. The chain employs TRBV29-1 and TRBJ2-5; D gene uncertain. The CDR3 is 14 amino acids. The V gene's germline CDR1 is SQVTM and CDR2 ANQGSEA. Trimming left V 0 bases short and J 5 bases short, with 13 bases between. CDR3 coding DNA: TGCAGCGTTGAAGATCCCGCCCTACGGGAGACCCAGTACTTC. This sequence encodes CSVEDPALRETQYF.

This clonotype was observed at least ten times. V and J are TRBV6-5 and TRBJ2-3, with unresolved D. Germline CDR1 is MNHEY and CDR2 is SVGAGI. The CDR3 is made up of 13 amino acids. Trimming cost V 7 bases and J 5 bases, with 13 bases left between them. The CDR3 DNA reads as TGTGCCAGCACTCCGGTTCGAAAAGATACGCAGTATTTT. It is translated as CASTPVRKDTQYF.

This clonotype was seen many times. The chain recombines TRBV20-1 with TRBJ2-1, with TRBD2 as a possible D gene (6 bases). CDR1 and CDR2 (germline): DFQATT, SNEGSKA (reference sequence). The germline V and J ends were trimmed by 3 bases and 8 bases, with 8 bases remaining between them. The CDR3 length is 11 residues. The CDR3 DNA follows: TGCAGTGCTAGCAGGGAGGATGAGCAGTTCTTC. Translated: CSASREDEQFF.

This clonotype occurred many times. The rearrangement links TRBV5-1 to TRBJ2-1, with no clear D. This CDR3 is built from 14 residues. The V end was cut by 2 bases, the J end by 7 bases, with 13 bases between. Germline-derived CDR1 and CDR2 are SGHRS and YFSETQ. Here the CDR3 DNA reads TGCGCCAGCAGCTTCACGGGCCTCGGGAATGAGCAGTTCTTC. Amino acid sequence: CASSFTGLGNEQFF.

This clonotype was seen repeatedly, ten times or more. This rearrangement joins TRBV11-2 to TRBJ2-2, with 12 bases lining up with TRBD1. The CDR3 totals 17 residues. Germline loops: CDR1 SGHAT, CDR2 FQNNGV. J gave up 5 bases and V 6 bases, and 10 bases lay outside the gene matches. CDR3 nucleotides: TGTGCCAGCAGACCTTCCCGGGACAGGGGGCTTACCGGGGAGCTGTTTTTT. Protein sequence: CASRPSRDRGLTGELFF.

The rearrangement uses TRBV12-3 or TRBV12-4 and TRBJ2-5; tentatively, D is TRBD1 or TRBD2 (5 bases each). Trimming removed 5 bases at V and 4 bases at J, with 17 bases between. The CDR3 totals 15 residues. The CDR3 is CASSTWSQRGETQYF. Written as DNA, the CDR3 is TGTGCCAGCAGTACATGGTCGCAGAGGGGAGAGACCCAGTACTTC.

On this clonotype: The junction and the germline gene differ at one end; a read error may be behind it. The chain carries TRBV6-4 and TRBJ2-2, with 7 positions matching TRBD2. CDR3 length: 14 residues. Germline V gives CDR1 MRHNA, CDR2 SNTAGT. The CDR3 loop is CASGDTSVGGELFF. As DNA, the CDR3 is TGTGCCAGCGGTGACACTAGCGTTGGCGGGGAGCTGTTTTTT.

This clonotype has ten or more counts. The CDR3 nucleotides read TGCAGTGCTAGAGATTCCGGCAGGGGGTCCTACGAGCAGTACGTC. It codes for CSARDSGRGSYEQYV. The chain combines TRBV20-1 with TRBJ2-7; 7 positions agree with TRBD1. Trimming cost V 0 bases and J 1 base; bases outside gene matches: 6. CDR1 is DFQATT, CDR2 SNEGSKA, per germline (reference sequence). The CDR3 totals 15 residues.

The chain has TRBV9 and TRBJ2-1; D may be TRBD1 (6 bases). The CDR3 is 16 residues long. Trimming removed 3 bases from V and 4 bases from J, with 17 bases in between. The germline CDR1 and CDR2 sequences are SGDLS and YYNGEE. The CDR3 coding sequence is TGTGCCAGCAGCGGACCAACAGGGTCCGCTTACAATGAGCAGTTCTTC. Protein product: CASSGPTGSAYNEQFF.

This clonotype was picked up many times. V and J are TRBV5-1 and TRBJ2-3; TRBD1 aligns across 7 bases. The CDR3 has 15 amino acids. Germline V lookup: CDR1 SGHRS, CDR2 YFSETQ. Unmatched junction bases numbered 7, after V lost 4 bases and J lost 2 bases. The CDR3 DNA is TGCGCCAGCAGCGACGAGGGACAGTCCACAGATACGCAGTATTTT. It codes for CASSDEGQSTDTQYF.

This clonotype has at least ten counts. The chain uses TRBV12-3 or TRBV12-4 and TRBJ2-2, with unresolved D. V shed 6 bases and J shed 4 bases, with 9 bases lying between them. There are 13 residues in the CDR3. CDR3 sequence: CASSRGLTGELFF. The CDR3 nucleotides read TGTGCCAGCAGCCGAGGTCTCACCGGGGAGCTGTTTTTT.